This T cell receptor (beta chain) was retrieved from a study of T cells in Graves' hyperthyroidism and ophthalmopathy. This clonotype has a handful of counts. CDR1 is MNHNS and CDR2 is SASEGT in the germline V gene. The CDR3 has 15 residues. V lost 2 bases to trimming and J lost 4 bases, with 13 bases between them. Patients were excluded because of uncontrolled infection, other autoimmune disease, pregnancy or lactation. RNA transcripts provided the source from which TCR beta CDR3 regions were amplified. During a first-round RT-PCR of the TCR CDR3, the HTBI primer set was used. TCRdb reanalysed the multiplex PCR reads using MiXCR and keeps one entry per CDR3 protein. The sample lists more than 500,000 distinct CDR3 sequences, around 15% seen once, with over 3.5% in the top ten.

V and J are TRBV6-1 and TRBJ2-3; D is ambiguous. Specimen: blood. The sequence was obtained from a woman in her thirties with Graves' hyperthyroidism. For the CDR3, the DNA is TGTGCCAGCAGTGAACGCCCGCTGGTAGCAGATACGCAGTATTTT. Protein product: CASSERPLVADTQYF.